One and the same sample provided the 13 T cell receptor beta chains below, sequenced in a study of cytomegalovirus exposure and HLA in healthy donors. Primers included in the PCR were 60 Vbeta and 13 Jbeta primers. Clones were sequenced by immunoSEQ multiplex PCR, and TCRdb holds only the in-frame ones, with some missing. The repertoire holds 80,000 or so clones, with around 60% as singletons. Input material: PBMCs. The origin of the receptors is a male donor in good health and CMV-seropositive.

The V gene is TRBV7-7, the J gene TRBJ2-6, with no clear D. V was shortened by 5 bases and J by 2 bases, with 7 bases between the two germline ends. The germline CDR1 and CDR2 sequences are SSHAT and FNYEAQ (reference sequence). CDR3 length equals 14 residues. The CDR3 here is CASSPSPGANVLTF. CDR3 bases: TGTGCCAGCAGCCCTTCCCCTGGGGCCAACGTCCTGACTTTC.

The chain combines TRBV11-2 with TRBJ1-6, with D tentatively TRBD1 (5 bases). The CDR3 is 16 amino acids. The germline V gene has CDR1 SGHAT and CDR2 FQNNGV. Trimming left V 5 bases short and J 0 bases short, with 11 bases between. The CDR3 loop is CASSLDSTSYNSPLHF. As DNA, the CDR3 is TGTGCCAGCAGCCTCGACAGCACCTCCTATAATTCACCCCTCCACTTT.

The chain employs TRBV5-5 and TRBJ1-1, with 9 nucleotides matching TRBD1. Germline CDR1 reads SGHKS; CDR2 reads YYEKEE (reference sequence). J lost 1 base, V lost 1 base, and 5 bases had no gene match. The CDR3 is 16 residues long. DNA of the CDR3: TGTGCCAGCAGCTTGATGGGACAGGGAAGGAACACTGAAGCTTTCTTT. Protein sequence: CASSLMGQGRNTEAFF.

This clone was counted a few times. CDR3 nucleotide sequence: TGTGCCAGCAGCATCACTAGCGGGATCGGATCAGATACGCAGTATTTT. Protein: CASSITSGIGSDTQYF. The rearrangement uses TRBV5-4 and TRBJ2-3, with 10 bases aligning to TRBD2. The CDR3 contains 16 residues. V shed 4 bases and J 4 bases; nucleotides not matched to a gene: 9. The germline V gene has CDR1 SGHNT and CDR2 YYREEE (reference sequence). Variable domain in full (rest from reference TRBV5-4 and TRBJ2-3): ETGVTQSPTHLIKTRGQQVTLRCSSQSGHNTVSWYQQALGQGPQFIFQYYREEENGRGNFPPRFSGLQFPNYSSELNVNALELDDSALYLCASSITSGIGSDTQYFGPGTRLTVL.

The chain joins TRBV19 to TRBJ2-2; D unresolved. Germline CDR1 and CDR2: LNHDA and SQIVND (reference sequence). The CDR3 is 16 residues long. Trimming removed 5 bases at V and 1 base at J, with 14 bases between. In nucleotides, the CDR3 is TGTGCCAGTAGTCCCCTAAGCAGGCAGAACACCGGGGAGCTGTTTTTT. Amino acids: CASSPLSRQNTGELFF.

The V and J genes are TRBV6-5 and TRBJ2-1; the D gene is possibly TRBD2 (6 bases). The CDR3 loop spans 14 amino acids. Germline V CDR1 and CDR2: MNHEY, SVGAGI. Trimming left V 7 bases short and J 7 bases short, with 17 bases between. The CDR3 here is CASTFPGTGNEQFF. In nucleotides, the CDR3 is TGTGCCAGCACCTTCCCCGGGACTGGTAATGAGCAGTTCTTC.

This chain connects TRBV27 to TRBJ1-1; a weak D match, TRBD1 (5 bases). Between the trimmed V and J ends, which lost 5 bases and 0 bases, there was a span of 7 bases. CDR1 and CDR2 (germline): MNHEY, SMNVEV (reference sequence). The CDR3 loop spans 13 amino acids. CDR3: CASSQGLNTEAFF. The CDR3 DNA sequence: TGTGCCAGCAGTCAGGGATTGAACACTGAAGCTTTCTTT.

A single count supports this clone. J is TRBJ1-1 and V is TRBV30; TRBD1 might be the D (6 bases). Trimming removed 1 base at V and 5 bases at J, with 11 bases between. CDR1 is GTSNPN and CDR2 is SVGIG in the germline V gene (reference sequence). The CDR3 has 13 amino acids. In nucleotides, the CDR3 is TGTGCCTGGAGTGGAACAGGGTTTACTGAAGCTTTCTTT. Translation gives CAWSGTGFTEAFF.

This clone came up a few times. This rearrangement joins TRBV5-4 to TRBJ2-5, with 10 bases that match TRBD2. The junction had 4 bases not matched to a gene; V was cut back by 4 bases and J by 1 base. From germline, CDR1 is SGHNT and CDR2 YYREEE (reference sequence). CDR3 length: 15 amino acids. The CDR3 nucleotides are TGTGCCAGCAGCCAAAGCGGGGGGGCCCAAGAGACCCAGTACTTC. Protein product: CASSQSGGAQETQYF. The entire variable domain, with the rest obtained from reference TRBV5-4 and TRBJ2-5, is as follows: ETGVTQSPTHLIKTRGQQVTLRCSSQSGHNTVSWYQQALGQGPQFIFQYYREEENGRGNFPPRFSGLQFPNYSSELNVNALELDDSALYLCASSQSGGAQETQYFGPGTRLLVL.

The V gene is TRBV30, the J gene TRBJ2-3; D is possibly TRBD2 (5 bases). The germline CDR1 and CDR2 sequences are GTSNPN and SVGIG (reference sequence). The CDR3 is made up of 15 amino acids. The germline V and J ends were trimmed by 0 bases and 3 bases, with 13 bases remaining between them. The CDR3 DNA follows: TGTGCCTGGAGTGTACAAGGAGGCTTTACAGATACGCAGTATTTT. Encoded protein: CAWSVQGGFTDTQYF.

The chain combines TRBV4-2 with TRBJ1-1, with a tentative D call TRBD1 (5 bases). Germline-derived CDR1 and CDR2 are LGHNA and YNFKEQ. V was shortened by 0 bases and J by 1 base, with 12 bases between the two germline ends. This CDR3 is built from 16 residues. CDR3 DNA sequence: TGTGCCAGCAGCCAAGAATCGGGGGGAACGAACACTGAAGCTTTCTTT. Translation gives CASSQESGGTNTEAFF.

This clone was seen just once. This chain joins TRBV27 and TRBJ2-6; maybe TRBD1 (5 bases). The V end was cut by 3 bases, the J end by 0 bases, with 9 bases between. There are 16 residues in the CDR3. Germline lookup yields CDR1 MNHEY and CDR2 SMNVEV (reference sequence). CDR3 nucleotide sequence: TGTGCCAGCAGTTTTGACAGTCGCTCTGGGGCCAACGTCCTGACTTTC. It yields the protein CASSFDSRSGANVLTF.

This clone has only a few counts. CDR3 nucleotide sequence: TGCAGCGTGTGTCATTCCCCCAGGGATGAAAAACTGTTTTTT. Encoded protein: CSVCHSPRDEKLFF. This chain connects TRBV29-1 to TRBJ1-4, with D possibly TRBD1 on 5 matching bases. Germline V gene sequence: CDR1 SQVTM, CDR2 ANQGSEA. Trimming removed 6 bases from V and 6 bases from J, with 17 bases in between. This CDR3 is 14 amino acids long.